This T cell receptor (beta chain) was sequenced during a study of breast tumors, draining lymph nodes, adjacent tissues. Comments on this clonotype: Since a much larger clone is just one base distant, this may be a read error.

The lymph nodes were axillary draining lymph nodes from breast cancer patients. Germline CDR1 MNHNS, CDR2 SASEGT. The CDR3 covers 13 residues. TCRdb analysed the multiplex PCR reads with MiXCR anew, one entry per CDR3 protein. The data contain around 150,000 distinct CDR3 sequences, approximately 32% of them singletons. The specimen sequenced was axillary lymph node tissue. The chain links TRBV6-1 to TRBJ2-7, with D uncertain. The receptor comes from a female donor with breast cancer. Some clones in this sample may be carry-over from other donors' samples. The CDR3 is CGSERSTTYEQYF. Written as DNA, the CDR3 is TGTGGGTCAGAGCGAAGCACAACCTACGAGCAGTACTTC.